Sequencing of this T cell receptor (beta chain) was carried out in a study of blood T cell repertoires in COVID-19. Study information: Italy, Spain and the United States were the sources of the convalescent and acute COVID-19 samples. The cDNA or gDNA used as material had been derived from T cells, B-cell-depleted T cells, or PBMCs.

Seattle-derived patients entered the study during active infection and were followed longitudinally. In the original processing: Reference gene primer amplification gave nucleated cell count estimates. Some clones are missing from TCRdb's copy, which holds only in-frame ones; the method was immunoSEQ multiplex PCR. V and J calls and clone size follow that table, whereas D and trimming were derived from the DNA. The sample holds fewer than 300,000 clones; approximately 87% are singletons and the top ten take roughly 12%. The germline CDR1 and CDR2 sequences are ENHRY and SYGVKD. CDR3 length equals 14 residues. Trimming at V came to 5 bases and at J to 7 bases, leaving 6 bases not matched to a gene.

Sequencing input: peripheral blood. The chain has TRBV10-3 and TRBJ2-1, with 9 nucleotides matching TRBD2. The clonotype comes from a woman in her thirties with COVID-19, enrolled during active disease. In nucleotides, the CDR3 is TGTGCCATCAGTATGAGCGGGGGGATTAATGAGCAGTTCTTC. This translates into CAISMSGGINEQFF.